This TCR beta chain was sequenced during a study of a mutant IDH1 vaccine in newly diagnosed glioma (dated by TCRdb to the early 2020s). Regarding the research as a whole: The approximately 32 treated patients were roughly 60% male and around 40% female, with a mean age of approximately 40 years. Peripheral blood was collected at six visits: V03 (baseline), V05, V07, V10, V12 and V13. Before enrollment, most patients had been given radiochemotherapy with temozolomide as standard therapy, while the rest had received either radiotherapy alone or temozolomide alone. For exploratory analyses, fewer than 30 treated patients had longitudinal TCRB deep sequencing done wherever samples were available.

Overall results and qualifications from the work: Pseudoprogression seemed to be unrelated to changes in the top peripheral T cell clonotypes found by TCRB sequencing. PBMC samples for TCRB deep sequencing were selected based on availability. Immune responses induced by the vaccine were seen in around 93% of patients across multiple MHC alleles. According to the authors, sample limitations meant that analyses of patient blood samples could not be reproduced.

In regard to this clone: Its antigen remains unidentified. The sample holds no much larger clone one base away, and base qualities are not on file.

Libraries were prepared through the immunoSEQ multiplex PCR assay. Following the manufacturer's protocol, the hsTCRB Kit was used to amplify rearranged TCR beta chain sequences. An Illumina MiSeq was used to sequence the TCRB libraries. The paper's processing steps were these. Demultiplexing, trimming and gene mapping were performed with the kit vendor's proprietary platform. The table was pulled from immuneACCESS by TCRdb, which kept in-frame rearrangements only. Such tables lose some clones; where checked, under half of the loss comes from unresolved V genes, and the rest has no known cause. V, J and clone size reflect that table, while D and trimming were determined from the DNA. The sample table records around 89,000 clones; approximately 83% of these occur just once. Of the sample, roughly 7.1% is held by the ten largest clones. From the cysteine up to the phenylalanine, the CDR3 has a length of 14 residues. Only the CDR3 DNA stays, 42 bases, in frame from base 1. Sequences MNHEY (CDR1) and SVGAGI (CDR2) are obtained from the germline V gene. The junction carries 8 bases between V and J, which are trimmed by 0 bases and 2 bases respectively.

The time point label, read with the paper, signifies: baseline, week 1 (first vaccination visit). The treatment or condition tag for this specimen amounts to: pre-vaccination baseline after standard-of-care therapy. All donors had newly diagnosed IDH1-mutant astrocytomas of WHO grade 3 or 4 that showed loss of nuclear ATRX. The samples were drawn from NOA16, a multicentre, single-arm, open-label phase I trial in Germany that tested a mutant IDH1 peptide vaccine in humans for the first time. Visit V03 blood draws served as the baseline sample for immunogenicity testing. Genomic DNA for TCRB sequencing was extracted from EDTA blood using the DNeasy Blood and Tissue Kit.

The chain couples TRBV6-5 to TRBJ2-7; a confident D gene designation cannot be given. The sequence derives from a woman aged 45-65 years with glioma. The sample consisted of PBMCs, taken from a glioma patient treated with radiotherapy, temozolomide or both. The DNA sequence is given as TGTGCCAGCAGTTACTCCGCAGGAACCTACGAGCAGTACTTC. Translated, it reads CASSYSAGTYEQYF.